The source of this T cell receptor beta chain is a study of regulatory T cells in long-lasting Graves disease. Findings of the study overall: Samples came from peripheral blood alone, without thyroid tissue. Among samples with persistent disease, TRBV28, TRBJ1-2 and TRBJ2-5 were favored.

Arm-PCR of CDR3 regions with iRepertoire HTBI primers generated TCR beta libraries. In the source study's methods: Segment identification across samples yielded 60 to 80 TRBV and 12 to 15 TRBJ segments. TCRdb reanalysed the multiplex PCR reads using MiXCR and keeps one entry per CDR3 protein. It is TCRdb's table, rather than the study itself, that gives the V and J calls and clone size. The sample lists 450,000 or so distinct CDR3 sequences; 22% were seen once. Described time point: persistent/refractory GD, antithyroid drugs over 5 years with positive TRAb. TCR sequences were obtained from RNA taken from PBMCs. In this cohort, patients came from an endocrinology department located in Xi'an, China. Trimming pared 1 base from V and 9 bases from J, leaving 10 bases between. The CDR3 runs to 12 residues. CDR1 SGHAT and CDR2 FQNNGV come from the germline V gene. As to this clonotype: Its specificity is unknown.

This receptor was identified in a female donor with Graves disease. The chain uses TRBV11-2 and TRBJ2-7; D may be TRBD2 (5 bases). The sequencing here drew on peripheral blood mononuclear cells (PBMCs), taken when the disease was refractory, from a patient treated with antithyroid drugs. The CDR3 DNA follows: TGTGCCAGCAGCTTAGGGGCGGGTGCGCAGTACTTC. Translating gives CASSLGAGAQYF.